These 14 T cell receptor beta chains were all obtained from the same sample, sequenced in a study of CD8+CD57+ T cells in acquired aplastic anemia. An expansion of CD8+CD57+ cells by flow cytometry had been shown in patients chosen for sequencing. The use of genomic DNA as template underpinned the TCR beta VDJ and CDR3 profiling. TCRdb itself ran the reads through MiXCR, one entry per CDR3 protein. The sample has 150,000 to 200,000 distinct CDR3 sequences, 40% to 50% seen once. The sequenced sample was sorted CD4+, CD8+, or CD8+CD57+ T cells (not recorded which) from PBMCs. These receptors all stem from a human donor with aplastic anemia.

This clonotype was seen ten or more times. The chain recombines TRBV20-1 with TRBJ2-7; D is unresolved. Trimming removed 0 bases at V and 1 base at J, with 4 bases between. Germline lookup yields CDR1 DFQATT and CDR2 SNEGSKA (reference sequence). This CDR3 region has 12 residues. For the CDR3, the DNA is TGCAGTGCTAGAGATCTGTCCTACGAGCAGTACTTC. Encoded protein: CSARDLSYEQYF.

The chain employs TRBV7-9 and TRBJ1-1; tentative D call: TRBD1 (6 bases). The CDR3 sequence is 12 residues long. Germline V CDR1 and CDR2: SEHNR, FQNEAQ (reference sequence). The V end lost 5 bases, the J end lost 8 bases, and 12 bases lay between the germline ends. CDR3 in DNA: TGTGCCAGCAGCCAAAGGGACAACGAAGCTTTCTTT. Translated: CASSQRDNEAFF.

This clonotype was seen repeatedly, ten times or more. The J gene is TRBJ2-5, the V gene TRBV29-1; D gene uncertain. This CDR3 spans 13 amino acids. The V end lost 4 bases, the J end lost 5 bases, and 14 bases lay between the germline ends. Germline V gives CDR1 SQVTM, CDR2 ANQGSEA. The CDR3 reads CSVAVNLRETQYF. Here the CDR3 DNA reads TGCAGCGTTGCCGTAAATCTGCGGGAGACCCAGTACTTC.

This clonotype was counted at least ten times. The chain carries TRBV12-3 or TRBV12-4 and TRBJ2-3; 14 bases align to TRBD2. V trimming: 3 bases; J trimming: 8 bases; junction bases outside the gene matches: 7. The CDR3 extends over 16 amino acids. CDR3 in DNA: TGTGCCAGCAGTTTTGGTTTGGGGACTAGCGGGAGTACGCAGTATTTT. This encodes CASSFGLGTSGSTQYF.

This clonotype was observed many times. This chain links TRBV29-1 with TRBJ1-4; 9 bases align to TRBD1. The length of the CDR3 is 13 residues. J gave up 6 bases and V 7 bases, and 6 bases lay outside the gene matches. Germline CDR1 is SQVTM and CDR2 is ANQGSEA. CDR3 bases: TGCAGCGCCAACAGGGGGCAGGATGAAAAACTGTTTTTT. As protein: CSANRGQDEKLFF.

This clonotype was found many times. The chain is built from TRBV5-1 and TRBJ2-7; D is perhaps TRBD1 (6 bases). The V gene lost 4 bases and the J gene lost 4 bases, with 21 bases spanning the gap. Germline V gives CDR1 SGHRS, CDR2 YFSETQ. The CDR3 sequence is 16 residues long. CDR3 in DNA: TGCGCCAGCAGCCCCCGGACAGTGGGGTCTACGTACGAGCAGTACTTC. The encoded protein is CASSPRTVGSTYEQYF.

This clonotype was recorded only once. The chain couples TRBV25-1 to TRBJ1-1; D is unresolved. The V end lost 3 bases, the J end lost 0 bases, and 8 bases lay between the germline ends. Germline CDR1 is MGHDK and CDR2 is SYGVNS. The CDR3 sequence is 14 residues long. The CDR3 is CASSDGRLNTEAFF. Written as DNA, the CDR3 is TGTGCCAGCAGTGATGGGAGATTGAACACTGAAGCTTTCTTT.

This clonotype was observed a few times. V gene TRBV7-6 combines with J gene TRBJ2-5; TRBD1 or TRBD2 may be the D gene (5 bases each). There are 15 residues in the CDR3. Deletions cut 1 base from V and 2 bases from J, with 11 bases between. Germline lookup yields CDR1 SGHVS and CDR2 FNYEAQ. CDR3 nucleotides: TGTGCCAGCAGCTTAGGGGGGACCTTACAAGAGACCCAGTACTTC. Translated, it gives CASSLGGTLQETQYF.

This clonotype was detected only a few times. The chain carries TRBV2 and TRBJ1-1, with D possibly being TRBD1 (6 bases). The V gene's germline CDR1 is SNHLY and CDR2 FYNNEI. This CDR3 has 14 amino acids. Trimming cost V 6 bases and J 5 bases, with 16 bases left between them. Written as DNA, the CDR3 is TGTGCCAGCAGGACGGACAGTCACAGGACTGAAGCTTTCTTT. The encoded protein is CASRTDSHRTEAFF.

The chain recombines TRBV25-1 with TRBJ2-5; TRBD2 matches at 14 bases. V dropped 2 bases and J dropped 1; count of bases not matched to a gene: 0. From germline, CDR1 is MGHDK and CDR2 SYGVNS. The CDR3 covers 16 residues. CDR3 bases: TGTGCCAGCAGTGAAGGGACTAGCGGGGGCCAAGAGACCCAGTACTTC. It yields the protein CASSEGTSGGQETQYF. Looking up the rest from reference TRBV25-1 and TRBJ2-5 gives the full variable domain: EADIYQTPRYLVIGTGKKITLECSQTMGHDKMYWYQQDPGMELHLIHYSYGVNSTEKGDLSSESTVSRIRTEHFPLTLESARPSHTSQYLCASSEGTSGGQETQYFGPGTRLLVL.

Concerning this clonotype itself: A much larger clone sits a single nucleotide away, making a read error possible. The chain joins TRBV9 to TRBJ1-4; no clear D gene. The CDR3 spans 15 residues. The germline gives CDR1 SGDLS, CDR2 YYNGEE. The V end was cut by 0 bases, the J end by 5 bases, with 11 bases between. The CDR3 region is CASSVAGVGNEKLFF. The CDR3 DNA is TGTGCCAGCAGCGTAGCCGGAGTCGGCAATGAAAAACTGTTTTTT.

CDR3 coding DNA: TGTGCCAGCAGTTACCAGACAGGGGTGGAGACCCAGTACTTC. Encoded protein: CASSYQTGVETQYF. The chain is built from TRBV6-5 and TRBJ2-5, with 8 bases identical to TRBD1. V gave up 2 bases and J gave up 5 bases; unmatched junction bases: 4. Germline V CDR1 and CDR2: MNHEY, SVGAGI. This CDR3 is 14 amino acids long.

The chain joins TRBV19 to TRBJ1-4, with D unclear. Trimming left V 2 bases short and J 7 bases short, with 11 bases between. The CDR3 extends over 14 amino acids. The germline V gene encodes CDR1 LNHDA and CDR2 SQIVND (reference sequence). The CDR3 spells CASSINGGVEKLFF. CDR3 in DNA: TGTGCCAGTAGTATAAATGGCGGTGTTGAAAAACTGTTTTTT.

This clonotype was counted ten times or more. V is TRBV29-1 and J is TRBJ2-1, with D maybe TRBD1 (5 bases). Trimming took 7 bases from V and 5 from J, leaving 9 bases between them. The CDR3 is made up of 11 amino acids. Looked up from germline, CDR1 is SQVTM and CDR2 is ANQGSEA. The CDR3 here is CSDTGNNEQFF. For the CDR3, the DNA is TGCAGCGATACAGGTAACAATGAGCAGTTCTTC.